This T cell receptor beta chain is drawn from a study of cytomegalovirus exposure and HLA in healthy donors. Study-wide results and limits: CMV antigen specificity was confirmed in vitro for a few CMV-associated chains. Common viral pathogens seemed, in a later analysis, to connect with several of the most significant clusters. Data from an earlier analysis indicated that most TCR beta V segments were productive either about 90% or about 30% of the time. In a later analysis, V- and J-gene trimming of beta chains associated with a DCLRE1C missense variant, replicated independently.

Details on this clone: Its target is not known.

The CDR3 has 15 residues. V was trimmed by 0 bases and J by 2 bases, leaving 10 bases between them. The V gene's germline CDR1 is KGHSH and CDR2 LQKENI. The PCR made use of 60 Vbeta and 13 Jbeta primers. The assay was immunoSEQ multiplex PCR, and TCRdb's table has in-frame clones only and misses some. This listing includes some 75,000 clones. The receptor comes from a boy aged 10-17 years in good health and CMV-seronegative. The J gene is TRBJ1-1, the V gene TRBV18, with no clear D. The sample was PBMCs. In DNA form, the CDR3 reads TGTGCCAGCTCACCACCGAAAAACCTAAACACTGAAGCTTTCTTT. Translating it yields CASSPPKNLNTEAFF.